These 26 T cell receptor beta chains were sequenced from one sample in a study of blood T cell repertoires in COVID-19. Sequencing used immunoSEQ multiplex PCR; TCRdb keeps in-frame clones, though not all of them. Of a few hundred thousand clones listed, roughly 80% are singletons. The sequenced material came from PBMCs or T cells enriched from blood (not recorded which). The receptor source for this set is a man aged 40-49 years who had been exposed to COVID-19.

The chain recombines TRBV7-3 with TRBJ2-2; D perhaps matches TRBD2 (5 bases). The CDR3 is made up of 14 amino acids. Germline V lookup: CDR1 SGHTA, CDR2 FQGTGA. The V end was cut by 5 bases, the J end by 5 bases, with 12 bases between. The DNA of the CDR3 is TGTGCCAGCAGCGCCCATACTAGGACCGGGGAGCTGTTTTTT. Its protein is CASSAHTRTGELFF.

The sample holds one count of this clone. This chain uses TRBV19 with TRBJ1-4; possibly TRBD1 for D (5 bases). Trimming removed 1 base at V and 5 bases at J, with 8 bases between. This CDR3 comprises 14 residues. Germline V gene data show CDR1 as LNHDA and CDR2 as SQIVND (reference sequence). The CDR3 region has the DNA TGTGCCAGTAGTATAGTGGGGGGAAATGAAAAACTGTTTTTT. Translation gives CASSIVGGNEKLFF.

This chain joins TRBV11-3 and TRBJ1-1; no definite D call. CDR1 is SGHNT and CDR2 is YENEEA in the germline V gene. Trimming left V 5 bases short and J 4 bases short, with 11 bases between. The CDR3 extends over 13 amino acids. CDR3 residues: CASSKRGGTEAFF. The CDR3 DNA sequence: TGTGCCAGCAGCAAACGAGGAGGCACTGAAGCTTTCTTT.

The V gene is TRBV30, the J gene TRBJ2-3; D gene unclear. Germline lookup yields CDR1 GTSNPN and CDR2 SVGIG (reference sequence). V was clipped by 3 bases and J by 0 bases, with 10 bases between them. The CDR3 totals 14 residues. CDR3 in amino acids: CAWSDILSTDTQYF. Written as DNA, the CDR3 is TGTGCCTGGAGCGACATACTGAGCACAGATACGCAGTATTTT.

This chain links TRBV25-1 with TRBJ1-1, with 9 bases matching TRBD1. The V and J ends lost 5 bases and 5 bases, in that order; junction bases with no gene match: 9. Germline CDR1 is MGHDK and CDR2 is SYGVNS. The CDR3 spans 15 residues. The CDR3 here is CASSLTNRGHTEAFF. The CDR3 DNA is TGTGCCAGCAGTCTAACCAACAGGGGGCATACTGAAGCTTTCTTT.

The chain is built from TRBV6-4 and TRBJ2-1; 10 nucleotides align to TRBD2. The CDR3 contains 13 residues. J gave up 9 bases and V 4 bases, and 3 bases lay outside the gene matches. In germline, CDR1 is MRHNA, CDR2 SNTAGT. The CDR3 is CASSALAGVEQFF. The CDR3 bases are TGTGCCAGCAGTGCGCTAGCGGGAGTTGAGCAGTTCTTC.

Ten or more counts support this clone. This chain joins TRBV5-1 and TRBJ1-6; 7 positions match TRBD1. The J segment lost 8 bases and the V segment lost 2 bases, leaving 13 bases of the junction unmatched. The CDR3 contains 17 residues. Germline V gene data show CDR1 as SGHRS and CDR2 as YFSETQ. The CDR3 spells CASSFGPRGTDYSPLHF. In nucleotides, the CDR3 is TGCGCCAGCAGCTTCGGACCGCGAGGGACAGACTATTCACCCCTCCACTTT.

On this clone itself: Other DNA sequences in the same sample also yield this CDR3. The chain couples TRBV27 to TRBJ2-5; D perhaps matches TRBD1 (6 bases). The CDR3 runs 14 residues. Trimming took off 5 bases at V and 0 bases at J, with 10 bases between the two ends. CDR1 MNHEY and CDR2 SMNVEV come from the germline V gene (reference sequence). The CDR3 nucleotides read TGTGCCAGCAGTCTTGACAGGAACCAAGAGACCCAGTACTTC. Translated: CASSLDRNQETQYF.

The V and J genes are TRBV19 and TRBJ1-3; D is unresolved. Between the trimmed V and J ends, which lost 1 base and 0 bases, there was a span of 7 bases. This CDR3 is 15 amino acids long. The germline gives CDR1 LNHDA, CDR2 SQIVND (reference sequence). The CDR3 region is CASSIGQVSGNTIYF. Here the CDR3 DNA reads TGTGCCAGTAGTATAGGTCAGGTCTCTGGAAACACCATATATTTT.

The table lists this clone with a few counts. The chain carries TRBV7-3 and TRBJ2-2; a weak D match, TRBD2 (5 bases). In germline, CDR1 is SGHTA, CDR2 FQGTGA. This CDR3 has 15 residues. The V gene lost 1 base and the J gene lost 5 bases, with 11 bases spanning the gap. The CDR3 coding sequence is TGTGCCAGCAGCTTAATGGGAGTGGGTACCGGGGAGCTGTTTTTT. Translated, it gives CASSLMGVGTGELFF.

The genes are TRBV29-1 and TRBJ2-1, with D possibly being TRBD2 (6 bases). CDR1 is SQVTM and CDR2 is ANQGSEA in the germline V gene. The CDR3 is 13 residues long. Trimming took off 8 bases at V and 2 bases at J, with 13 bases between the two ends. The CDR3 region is CSLTGGTYNEQFF. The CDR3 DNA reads TGCAGCCTAACCGGCGGGACCTACAATGAGCAGTTCTTC.

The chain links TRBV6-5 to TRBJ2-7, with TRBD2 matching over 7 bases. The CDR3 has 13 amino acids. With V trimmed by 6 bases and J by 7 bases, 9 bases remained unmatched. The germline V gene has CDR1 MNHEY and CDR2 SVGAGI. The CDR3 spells CASRAPGLLEQYF. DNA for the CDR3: TGTGCCAGCAGAGCCCCGGGACTACTAGAGCAGTACTTC.

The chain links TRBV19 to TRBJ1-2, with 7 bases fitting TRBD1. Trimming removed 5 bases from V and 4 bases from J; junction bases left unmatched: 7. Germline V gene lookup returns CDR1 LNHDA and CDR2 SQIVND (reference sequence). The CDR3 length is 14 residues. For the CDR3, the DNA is TGTGCCAGTAGTCAACACCGGGACAGCTATGGCTACACCTTC. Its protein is CASSQHRDSYGYTF.

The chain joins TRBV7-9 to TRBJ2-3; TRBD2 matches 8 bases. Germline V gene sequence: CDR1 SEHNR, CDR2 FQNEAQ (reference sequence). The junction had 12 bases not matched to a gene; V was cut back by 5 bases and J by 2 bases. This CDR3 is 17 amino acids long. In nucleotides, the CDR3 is TGTGCCAGCAGCCGTCGGGCGGGGGGAGCGGCCACAGATACGCAGTATTTT. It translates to CASSRRAGGAATDTQYF.

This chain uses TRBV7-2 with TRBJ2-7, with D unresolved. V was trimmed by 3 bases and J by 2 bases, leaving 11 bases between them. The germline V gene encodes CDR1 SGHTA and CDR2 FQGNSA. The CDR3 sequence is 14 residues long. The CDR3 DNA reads TGTGCCAGCAGCTTTCTTGCGGAAACCTACGAGCAGTACTTC. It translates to CASSFLAETYEQYF.

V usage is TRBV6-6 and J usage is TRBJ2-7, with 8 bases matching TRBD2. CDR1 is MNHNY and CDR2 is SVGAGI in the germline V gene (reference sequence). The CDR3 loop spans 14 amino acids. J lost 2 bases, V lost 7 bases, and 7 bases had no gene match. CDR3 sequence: CASNARGGAYEQYF. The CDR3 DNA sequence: TGTGCCAGCAATGCTCGGGGGGGCGCCTACGAGCAGTACTTC.

The CDR3 sequence: CASSAGRGTEAFF. For the CDR3, the DNA is TGTGCCAGCAGTGCCGGCAGGGGCACTGAAGCTTTCTTT. The V call is TRBV2, the J call TRBJ1-1; tentatively, D is TRBD1 (6 bases). Germline V CDR1 and CDR2: SNHLY, FYNNEI. V was clipped by 4 bases and J by 4 bases, with 10 bases between them. The CDR3 spans 13 residues.

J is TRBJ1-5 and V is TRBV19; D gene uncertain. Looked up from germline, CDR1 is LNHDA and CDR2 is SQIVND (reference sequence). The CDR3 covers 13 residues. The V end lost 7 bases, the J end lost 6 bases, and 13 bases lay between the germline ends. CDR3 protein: CASNTGSRQPQHF. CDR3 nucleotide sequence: TGTGCCAGTAATACGGGGTCGCGTCAGCCCCAGCATTTT.

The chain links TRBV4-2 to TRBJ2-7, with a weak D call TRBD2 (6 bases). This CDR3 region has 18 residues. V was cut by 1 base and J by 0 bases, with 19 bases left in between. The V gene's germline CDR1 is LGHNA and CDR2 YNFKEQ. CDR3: CASSQVGIGRESSYEQYF. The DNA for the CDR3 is TGTGCCAGCAGCCAAGTTGGGATAGGTCGGGAGAGCTCCTACGAGCAGTACTTC.

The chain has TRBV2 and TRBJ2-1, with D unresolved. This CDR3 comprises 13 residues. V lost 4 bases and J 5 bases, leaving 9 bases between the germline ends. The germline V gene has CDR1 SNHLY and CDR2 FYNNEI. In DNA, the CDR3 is TGTGCCAGCAGTGTCACCAGAAACAATGAGCAGTTCTTC. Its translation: CASSVTRNNEQFF.

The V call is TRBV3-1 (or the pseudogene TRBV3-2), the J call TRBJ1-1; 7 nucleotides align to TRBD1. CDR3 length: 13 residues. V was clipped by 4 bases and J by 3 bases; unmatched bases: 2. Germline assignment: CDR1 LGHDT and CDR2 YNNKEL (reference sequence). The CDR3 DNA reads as TGTGCCAGCAGCCTCGGGACAGACACTGAAGCTTTCTTT. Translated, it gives CASSLGTDTEAFF.

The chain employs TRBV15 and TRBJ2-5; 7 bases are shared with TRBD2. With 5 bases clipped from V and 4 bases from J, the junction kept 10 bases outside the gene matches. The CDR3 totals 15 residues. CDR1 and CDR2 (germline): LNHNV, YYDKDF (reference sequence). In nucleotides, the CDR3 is TGTGCCACCAGCGAGGTGGGCGGACTAGGAGAGACCCAGTACTTC. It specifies CATSEVGGLGETQYF. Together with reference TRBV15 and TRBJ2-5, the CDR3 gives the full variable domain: DAMVIQNPRYQVTQFGKPVTLSCSQTLNHNVMYWYQQKSSQAPKLLFHYYDKDFNNEADTPDNFQSRRPNTSFCFLDIRSPGLGDTAMYLCATSEVGGLGETQYFGPGTRLLVL.

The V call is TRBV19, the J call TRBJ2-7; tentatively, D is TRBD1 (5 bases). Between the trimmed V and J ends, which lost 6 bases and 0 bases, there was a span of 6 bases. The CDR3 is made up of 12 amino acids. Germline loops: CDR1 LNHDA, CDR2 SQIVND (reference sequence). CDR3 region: CASRTDSYEQYF. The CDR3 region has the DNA TGTGCCAGTAGGACAGACTCCTACGAGCAGTACTTC.

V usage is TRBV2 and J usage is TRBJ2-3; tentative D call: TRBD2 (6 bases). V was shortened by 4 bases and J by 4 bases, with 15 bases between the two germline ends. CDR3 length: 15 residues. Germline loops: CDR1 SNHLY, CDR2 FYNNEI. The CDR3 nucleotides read TGTGCCAGCAGTGTGGGCCGGGAGAGGTCAGATACGCAGTATTTT. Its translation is CASSVGRERSDTQYF.

The CDR3 coding sequence is TGTGCCAGCAGCCAGCTAGCGGGAGGCACAGATACGCAGTATTTT. It specifies CASSQLAGGTDTQYF. This chain connects TRBV7-3 to TRBJ2-3; 10 bases agree with TRBD2. Per germline, CDR1 SGHTA and CDR2 FQGTGA. V was clipped by 5 bases and J by 1 base; unmatched bases: 3. This CDR3 contains 15 residues. Together with reference TRBV7-3 and TRBJ2-3, the CDR3 gives the full variable domain: GAGVSQTPSNKVTEKGKYVELRCDPISGHTALYWYRQSLGQGPEFLIYFQGTGAADDSGLPNDRFFAVRPEGSVSTLKIQRTERGDSAVYLCASSQLAGGTDTQYFGPGTRLTVL.

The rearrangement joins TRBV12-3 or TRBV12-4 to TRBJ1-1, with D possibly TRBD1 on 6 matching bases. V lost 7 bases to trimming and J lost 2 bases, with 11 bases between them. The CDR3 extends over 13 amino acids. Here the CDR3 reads CASKKTGNTEAFF. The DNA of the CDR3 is TGTGCCAGCAAGAAGACAGGAAACACTGAAGCTTTCTTT.